This T cell receptor beta chain originates from a study of PD-1 blockade in classical Hodgkin lymphoma. General observations from the study: Complete responders' baseline diversity resembled that of newly diagnosed patients. Patients with an early start, nivolumab under 1 year after ASCT, were excluded. With CD4+ cells, TCR diversity rose significantly by C4D1, but not with CD8+ cells.

With regard to this clone: Its antigen is undetermined.

The time point denotes: cycle 4 day 1 (C4D1), after five to seven weeks of nivolumab. The patients all showed relapse after autologous stem cell transplantation, while their brentuximab vedotin exposure varied. Sequenced by immunoSEQ multiplex PCR; TCRdb stores in-frame clones only, minus some. The sample records roughly 64,000 clones, about 90% being singletons. Trimming shortened V by 3 bases and J by 7 bases, and 7 bases separated the two germline ends. This CDR3 has 13 residues. CDR1 and CDR2 (germline): LNHDA, SQIVND (reference sequence). The material sequenced was peripheral blood mononuclear cells (PBMCs), taken before the fourth cycle of nivolumab. The TCR originated in a human donor with classical Hodgkin lymphoma. V usage is TRBV19 and J usage is TRBJ1-6; D unclear. CDR3 region: CASSIYLNSPLHF. The CDR3, as DNA: TGTGCCAGTAGTATCTATTTGAATTCACCCCTCCACTTT.